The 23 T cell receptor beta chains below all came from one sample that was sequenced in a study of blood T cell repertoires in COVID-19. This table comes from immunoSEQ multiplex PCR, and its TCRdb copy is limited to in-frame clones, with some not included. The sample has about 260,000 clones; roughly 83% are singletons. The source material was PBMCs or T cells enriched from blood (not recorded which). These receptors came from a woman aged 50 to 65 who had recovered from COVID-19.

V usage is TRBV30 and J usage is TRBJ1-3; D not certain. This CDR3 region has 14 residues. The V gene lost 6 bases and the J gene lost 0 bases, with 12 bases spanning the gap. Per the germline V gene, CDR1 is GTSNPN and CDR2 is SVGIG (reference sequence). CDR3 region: CACRGAFSGNTIYF. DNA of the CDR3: TGTGCCTGCCGCGGCGCGTTCTCTGGAAACACCATATATTTT.

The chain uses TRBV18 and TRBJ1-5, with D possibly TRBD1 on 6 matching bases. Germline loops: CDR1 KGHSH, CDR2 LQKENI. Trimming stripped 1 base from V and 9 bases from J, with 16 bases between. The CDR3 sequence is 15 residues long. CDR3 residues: CASSPREGTFGPQHF. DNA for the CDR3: TGTGCCAGCTCACCACGAGAAGGGACATTTGGGCCCCAGCATTTT.

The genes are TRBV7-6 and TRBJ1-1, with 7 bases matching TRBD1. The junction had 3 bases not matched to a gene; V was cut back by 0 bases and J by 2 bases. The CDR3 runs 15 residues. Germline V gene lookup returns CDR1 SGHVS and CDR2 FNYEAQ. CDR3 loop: CASSLARDSNTEAFF. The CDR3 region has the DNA TGTGCCAGCAGCTTAGCTCGGGACAGTAACACTGAAGCTTTCTTT.

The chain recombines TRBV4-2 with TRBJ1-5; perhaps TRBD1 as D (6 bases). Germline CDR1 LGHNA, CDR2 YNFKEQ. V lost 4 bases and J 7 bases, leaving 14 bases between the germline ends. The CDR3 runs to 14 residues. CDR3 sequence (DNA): TGTGCCAGCAGCCCCTCCGGGACAATACAGCCCCAGCATTTT. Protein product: CASSPSGTIQPQHF.

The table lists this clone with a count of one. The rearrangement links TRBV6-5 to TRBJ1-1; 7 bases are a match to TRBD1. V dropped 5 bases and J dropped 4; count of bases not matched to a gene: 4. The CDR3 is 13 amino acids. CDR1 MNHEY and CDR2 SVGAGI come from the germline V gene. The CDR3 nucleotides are TGTGCCAGCAGTCGACAGGGTTTCACTGAAGCTTTCTTT. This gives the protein CASSRQGFTEAFF.

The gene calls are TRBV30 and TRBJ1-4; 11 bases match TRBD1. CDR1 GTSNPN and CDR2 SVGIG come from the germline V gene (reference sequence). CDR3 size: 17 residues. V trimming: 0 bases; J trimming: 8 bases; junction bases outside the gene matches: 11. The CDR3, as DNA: TGTGCCTGGAGTGTCCGGGACAGGGGGTGGCTAGAAGAAAAACTGTTTTTT. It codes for CAWSVRDRGWLEEKLFF.

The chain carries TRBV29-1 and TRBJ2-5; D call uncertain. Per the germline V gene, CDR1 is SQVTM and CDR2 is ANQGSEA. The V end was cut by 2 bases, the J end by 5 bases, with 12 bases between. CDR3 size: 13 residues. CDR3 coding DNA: TGCAGCGTTGAATTTGGTAGCTGGGAGACCCAGTACTTC. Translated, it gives CSVEFGSWETQYF.

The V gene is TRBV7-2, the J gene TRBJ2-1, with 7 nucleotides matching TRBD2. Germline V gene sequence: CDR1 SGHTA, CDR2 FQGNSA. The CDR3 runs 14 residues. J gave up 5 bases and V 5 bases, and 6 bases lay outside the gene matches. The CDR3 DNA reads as TGTGCCAGCAGCCATGCGGGAGCCAACAATGAGCAGTTCTTC. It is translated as CASSHAGANNEQFF.

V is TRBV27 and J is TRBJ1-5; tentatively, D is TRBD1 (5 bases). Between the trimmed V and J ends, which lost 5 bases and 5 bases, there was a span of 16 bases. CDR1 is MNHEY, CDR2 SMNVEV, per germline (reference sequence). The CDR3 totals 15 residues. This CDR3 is CASSGGGGAHQPQHF. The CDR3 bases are TGTGCCAGCAGTGGGGGGGGAGGAGCCCATCAGCCCCAGCATTTT.

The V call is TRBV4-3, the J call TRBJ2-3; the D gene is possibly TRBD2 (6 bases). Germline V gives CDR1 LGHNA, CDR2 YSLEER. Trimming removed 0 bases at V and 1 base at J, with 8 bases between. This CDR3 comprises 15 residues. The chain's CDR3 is CASSQERGRTDTQYF. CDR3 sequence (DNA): TGCGCCAGCAGCCAAGAGCGGGGCCGCACAGATACGCAGTATTTT.

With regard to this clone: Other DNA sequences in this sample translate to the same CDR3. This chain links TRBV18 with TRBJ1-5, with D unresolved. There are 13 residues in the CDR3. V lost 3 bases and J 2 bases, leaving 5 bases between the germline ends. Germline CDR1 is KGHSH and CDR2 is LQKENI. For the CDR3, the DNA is TGTGCCAGCTCACCTACAGGCAATCAGCCCCAGCATTTT. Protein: CASSPTGNQPQHF. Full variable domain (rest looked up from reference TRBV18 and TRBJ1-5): NAGVMQNPRHLVRRRGQEARLRCSPMKGHSHVYWYRQLPEEGLKFMVYLQKENIIDESGMPKERFSAEFPKEGPSILRIQQVVRGDSAAYFCASSPTGNQPQHFGDGTRLSIL.

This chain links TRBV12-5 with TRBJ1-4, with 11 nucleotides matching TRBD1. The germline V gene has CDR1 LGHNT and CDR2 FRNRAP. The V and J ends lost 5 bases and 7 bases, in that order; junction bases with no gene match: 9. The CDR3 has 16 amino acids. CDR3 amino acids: CASGPGTGGPGEKLFF. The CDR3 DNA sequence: TGTGCTAGTGGTCCCGGGACAGGGGGGCCTGGTGAAAAACTGTTTTTT.

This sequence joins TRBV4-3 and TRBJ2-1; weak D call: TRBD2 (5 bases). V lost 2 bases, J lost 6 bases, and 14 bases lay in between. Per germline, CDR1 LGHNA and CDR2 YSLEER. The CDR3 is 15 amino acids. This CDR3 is CASSQIGPRGNEQFF. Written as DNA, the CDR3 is TGCGCCAGCAGCCAAATAGGGCCCCGGGGCAATGAGCAGTTCTTC.

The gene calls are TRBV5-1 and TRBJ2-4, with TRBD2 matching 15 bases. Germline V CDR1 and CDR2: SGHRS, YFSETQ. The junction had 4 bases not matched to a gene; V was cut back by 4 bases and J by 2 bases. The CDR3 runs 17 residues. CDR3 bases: TGCGCCAGCAGCGCGGGACTAGCGGGAGGATCCAAAAACATTCAGTACTTC. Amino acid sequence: CASSAGLAGGSKNIQYF.

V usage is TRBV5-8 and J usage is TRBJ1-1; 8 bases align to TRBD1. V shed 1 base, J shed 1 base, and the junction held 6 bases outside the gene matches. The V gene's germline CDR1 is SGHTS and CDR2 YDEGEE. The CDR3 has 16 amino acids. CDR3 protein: CASSLYQGAPNTEAFF. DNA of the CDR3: TGTGCCAGCAGCTTGTACCAGGGGGCGCCGAACACTGAAGCTTTCTTT.

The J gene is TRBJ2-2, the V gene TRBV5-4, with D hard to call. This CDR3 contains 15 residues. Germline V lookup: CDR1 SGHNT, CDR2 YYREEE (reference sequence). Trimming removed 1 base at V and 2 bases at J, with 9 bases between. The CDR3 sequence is CASSLYLPNTGELFF. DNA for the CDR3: TGTGCCAGCAGCTTGTACCTACCCAACACCGGGGAGCTGTTTTTT.

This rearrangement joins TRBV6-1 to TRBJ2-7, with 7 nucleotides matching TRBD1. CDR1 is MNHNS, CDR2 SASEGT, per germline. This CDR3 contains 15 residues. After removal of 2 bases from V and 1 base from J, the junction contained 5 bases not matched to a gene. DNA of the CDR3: TGTGCCAGCAGTGAATGGGGACAGCCATCCTACGAGCAGTACTTC. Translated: CASSEWGQPSYEQYF.

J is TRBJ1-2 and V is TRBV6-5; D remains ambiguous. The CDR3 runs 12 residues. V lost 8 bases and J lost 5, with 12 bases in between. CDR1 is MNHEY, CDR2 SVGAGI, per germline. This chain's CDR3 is CASRRGSYGYTF. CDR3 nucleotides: TGTGCCAGCCGCCGAGGAAGTTATGGCTACACCTTC.

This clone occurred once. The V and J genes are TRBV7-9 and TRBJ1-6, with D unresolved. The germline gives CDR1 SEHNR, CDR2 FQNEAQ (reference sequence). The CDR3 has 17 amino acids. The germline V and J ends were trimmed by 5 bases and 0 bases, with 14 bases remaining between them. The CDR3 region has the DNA TGTGCCAGCAGCCCGTACCTGGGGAGCTCCTATAATTCACCCCTCCACTTT. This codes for CASSPYLGSSYNSPLHF.

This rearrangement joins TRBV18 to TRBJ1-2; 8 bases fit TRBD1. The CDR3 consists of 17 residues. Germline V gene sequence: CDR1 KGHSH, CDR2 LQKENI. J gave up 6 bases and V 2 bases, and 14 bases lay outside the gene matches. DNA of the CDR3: TGTGCCAGCTCACCAGGTGGATTTGACAGGGGAGTCAATGGCTACACCTTC. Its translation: CASSPGGFDRGVNGYTF.

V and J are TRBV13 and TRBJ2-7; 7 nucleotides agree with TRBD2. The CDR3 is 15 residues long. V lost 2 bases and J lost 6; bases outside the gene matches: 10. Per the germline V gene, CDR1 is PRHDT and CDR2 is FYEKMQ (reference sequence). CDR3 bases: TGTGCCAGCAGCTTACGATGGGGGAGGGGAGTCGAGCAGTACTTC. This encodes CASSLRWGRGVEQYF.

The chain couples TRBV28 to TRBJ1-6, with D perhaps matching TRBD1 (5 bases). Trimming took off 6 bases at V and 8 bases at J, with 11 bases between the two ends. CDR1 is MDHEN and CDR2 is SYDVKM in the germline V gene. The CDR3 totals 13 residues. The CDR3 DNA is TGTGCCAGCAGACAACCAGGGCATTCACCCCTCCACTTT. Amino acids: CASRQPGHSPLHF. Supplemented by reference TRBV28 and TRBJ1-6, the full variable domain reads DVKVTQSSRYLVKRTGEKVFLECVQDMDHENMFWYRQDPGLGLRLIYFSYDVKMKEKGDIPEGYSVSREKKERFSLILESASTNQTSMYLCASRQPGHSPLHFGNGTRLTVT.

The CDR3 DNA sequence: TGTGCCTGGAGTGGGGGACAGCTCAATCAGCCCCAGCATTTT. Its protein product is CAWSGGQLNQPQHF. V usage is TRBV30 and J usage is TRBJ1-5; 7 nucleotides agree with TRBD1. This CDR3 spans 14 amino acids. The ends lost 1 base at V and 3 bases at J; junction bases unmatched: 3. Per germline, CDR1 GTSNPN and CDR2 SVGIG (reference sequence).